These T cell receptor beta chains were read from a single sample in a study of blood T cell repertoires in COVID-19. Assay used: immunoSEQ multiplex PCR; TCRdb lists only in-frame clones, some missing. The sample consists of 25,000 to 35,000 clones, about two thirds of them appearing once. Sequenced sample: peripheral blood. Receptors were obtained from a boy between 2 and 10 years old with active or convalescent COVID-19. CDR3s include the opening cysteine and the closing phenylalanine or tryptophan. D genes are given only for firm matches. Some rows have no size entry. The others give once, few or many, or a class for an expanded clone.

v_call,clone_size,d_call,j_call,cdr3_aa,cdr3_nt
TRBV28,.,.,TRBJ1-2,CGYRDGGYGYTF,TGTGGCTACAGGGACGGAGGTTATGGCTACACCTTC
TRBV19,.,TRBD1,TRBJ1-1,CASPPGQAPGDTEAFF,TGTGCCAGCCCCCCCGGACAGGCGCCAGGGGACACTGAAGCTTTCTTT
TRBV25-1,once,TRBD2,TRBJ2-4,CASTSGTNIQYF,TGTGCCAGCACTAGCGGGACAAACATTCAGTACTTC
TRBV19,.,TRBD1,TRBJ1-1,CASSFNRDRGGRTEAFF,TGTGCCAGTAGTTTCAACCGGGACAGGGGCGGAAGGACTGAAGCTTTCTTT
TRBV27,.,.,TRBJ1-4,CASSPDPGIIQKLFF,TGTGCCAGCAGTCCCGATCCCGGGATTATTCAAAAACTGTTTTTT
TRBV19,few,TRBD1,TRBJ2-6,CASKRQGAYGANVLTF,TGTGCCAGCAAGAGACAGGGGGCGTACGGGGCCAACGTCCTGACTTTC
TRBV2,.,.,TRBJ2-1,CASSLLGSNNEQFF,TGTGCCAGCAGCCTACTAGGTTCTAACAATGAGCAGTTCTTC
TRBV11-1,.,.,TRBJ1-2,CASSLGPQGSKYGYTF,TGTGCCAGCAGCTTAGGCCCCCAGGGGTCAAAGTATGGCTACACCTTC
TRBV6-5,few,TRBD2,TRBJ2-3,CASRRDYGTDTQYF,TGTGCCAGCCGGAGGGACTATGGAACAGATACGCAGTATTTT
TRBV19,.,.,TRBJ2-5,CASSIGASGVRETQYF,TGTGCCAGTAGTATAGGGGCCTCAGGGGTTAGGGAGACCCAGTACTTC
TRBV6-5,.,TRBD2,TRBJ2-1,CASSTTSGNNEQFF,TGTGCCAGCAGTACTACTAGCGGCAACAATGAGCAGTTCTTC
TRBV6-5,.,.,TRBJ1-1,CASSSVRTTEAFF,TGTGCCAGCAGTTCCGTAAGGACAACTGAAGCTTTCTTT
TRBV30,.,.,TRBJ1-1,CAWTRAVSTEAFF,TGTGCCTGGACGCGGGCGGTGAGCACTGAAGCTTTCTTT
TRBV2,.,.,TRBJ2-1,CASRGRGSYNEQFF,TGTGCCAGCAGGGGCAGGGGTTCCTACAATGAGCAGTTCTTC
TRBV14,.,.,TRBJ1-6,CASSRDGTPNSPLHF,TGTGCCAGCAGCCGTGACGGGACACCTAATTCACCCCTCCACTTT
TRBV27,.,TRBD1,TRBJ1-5,CASSARTGVNQPQHF,TGTGCCAGCAGTGCGCGGACAGGAGTTAATCAGCCCCAGCATTTT
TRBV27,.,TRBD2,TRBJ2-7,CASSTRGGEQYF,TGTGCCAGCAGTACCCGGGGGGGGGAGCAGTATTTC
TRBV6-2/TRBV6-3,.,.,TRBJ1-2,CASSYSAGRDFLRGYTF,TGTGCCAGCAGTTACTCGGCTGGCCGGGACTTCTTGAGGGGCTACACCTTC
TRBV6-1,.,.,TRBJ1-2,CASSEMVMGDSWF,TGTGCCAGCAGTGAAATGGTCATGGGGGACTCCTGGTTC
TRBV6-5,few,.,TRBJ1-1,CASGAGMNTEAFF,TGTGCCAGCGGGGCAGGAATGAACACTGAAGCTTTCTTT
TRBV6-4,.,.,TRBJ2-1,CASSLTGDSHNEQFF,TGTGCCAGCAGTTTAACGGGAGATAGCCACAATGAGCAGTTCTTC
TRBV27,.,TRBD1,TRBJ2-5,CASSSRGGGETQYF,TGTGCCAGCAGTTCCAGAGGGGGCGGGGAGACCCAGTACTTC
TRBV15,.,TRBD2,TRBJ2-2,CATSTSGFGELFF,TGTGCCACCAGCACTAGCGGGTTCGGGGAGCTGTTTTTT
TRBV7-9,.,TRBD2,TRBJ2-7,CASSPPGGYEQYF,TGTGCCAGCAGCCCCCCCGGGGGGTACGAGCAGTACTTC
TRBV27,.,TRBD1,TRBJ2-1,CASTSGTGGGNEQFF,TGTGCCAGCACCTCCGGGACAGGGGGAGGCAATGAGCAGTTCTTC
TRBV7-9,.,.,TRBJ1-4,CASSLGVATNEKLFF,TGTGCCAGCAGCCTCGGAGTTGCAACTAATGAAAAACTGTTTTTT
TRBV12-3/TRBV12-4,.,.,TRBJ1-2,CASSFREGYTF,TGTGCCAGCAGTTTCAGGGAAGGCTACACCTTC
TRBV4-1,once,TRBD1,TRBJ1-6,CASSQDYKRTGGANSPLHF,TGCGCCAGCAGCCAAGACTACAAAAGGACAGGGGGCGCGAATTCACCCCTCCACTTT
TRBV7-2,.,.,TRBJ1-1,CASSPPGGVMDTEAFF,TGTGCCAGCAGCCCCCCGGGGGGGGTAATGGACACTGAAGCTTTCTTT
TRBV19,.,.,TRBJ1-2,CASSAFDREGYTF,TGTGCCAGTAGTGCGTTCGACCGGGAGGGCTACACCTTC
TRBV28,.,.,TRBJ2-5,CASSPLGAGFRETQYF,TGTGCCAGCAGTCCCCTAGGTGCGGGGTTTCGGGAGACCCAGTACTTC
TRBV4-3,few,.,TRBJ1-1,CASSQDRNTEAFF,TGCGCCAGCAGCCAAGACAGGAACACTGAAGCTTTCTTT
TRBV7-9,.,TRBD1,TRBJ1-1,CASSAGQTMNTEAFF,TGTGCCAGCAGCGCGGGACAGACCATGAACACTGAAGCTTTCTTT
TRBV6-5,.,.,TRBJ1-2,CASSPQENYGYTF,TGTGCCAGCAGTCCACAGGAGAACTATGGCTACACCTTC
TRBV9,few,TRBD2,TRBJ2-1,CASSGTAGATSGEQFF,TGTGCCAGCAGCGGAACAGCGGGAGCCACGAGTGGGGAGCAGTTCTTC
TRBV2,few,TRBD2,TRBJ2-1,CASSEEAGGPNEQFF,TGTGCCAGCAGTGAGGAGGCGGGGGGGCCGAATGAGCAGTTCTTC